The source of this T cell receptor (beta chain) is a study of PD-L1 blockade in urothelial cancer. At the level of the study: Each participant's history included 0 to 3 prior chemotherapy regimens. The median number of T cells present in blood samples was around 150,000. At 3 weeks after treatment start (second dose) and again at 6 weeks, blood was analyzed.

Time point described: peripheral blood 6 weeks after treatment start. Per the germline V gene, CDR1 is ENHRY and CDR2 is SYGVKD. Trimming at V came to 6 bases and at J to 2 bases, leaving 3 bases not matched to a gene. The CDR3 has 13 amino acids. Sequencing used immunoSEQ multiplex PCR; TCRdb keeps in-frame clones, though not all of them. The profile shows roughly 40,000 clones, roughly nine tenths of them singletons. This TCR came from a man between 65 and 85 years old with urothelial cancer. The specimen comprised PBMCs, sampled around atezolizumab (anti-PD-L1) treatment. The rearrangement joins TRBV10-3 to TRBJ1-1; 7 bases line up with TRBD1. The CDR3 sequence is CAIRRQGNTEAFF. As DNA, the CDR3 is TGTGCCATCAGGAGACAGGGTAACACTGAAGCTTTCTTT.